These 26 T cell receptor beta chains came from one sample sequenced in a study of T-cell memory formation after mild COVID-19. TCRdb fed the 5' RACE reads into MiXCR, producing one record per CDR3 protein. The sample includes 550,000 to 700,000 distinct CDR3 sequences, roughly 17% seen only once; the top ten take around 12%. Sequencing input: PBMCs or a T cell subset sorted from them (not recorded which). The receptors come from an adult woman who had mild COVID-19 (a few samples of this study predate the infection). Cell type and time point are not known.

This clonotype has just a few counts. The J gene is TRBJ2-5, the V gene TRBV7-6, with a weak D call TRBD2 (6 bases). The V end lost 6 bases, the J end lost 0 bases, and 14 bases lay between the germline ends. This CDR3 has 15 amino acids. Germline assignment: CDR1 SGHVS and CDR2 FNYEAQ. The CDR3 nucleotides read TGTGCCAGCAGTATAGCGGTTGGGTACCAAGAGACCCAGTACTTC. Encoded protein: CASSIAVGYQETQYF.

The rearrangement uses TRBV15 and TRBJ1-3; tentative D call: TRBD1 (6 bases). This CDR3 has 15 residues. Germline lookup yields CDR1 LNHNV and CDR2 YYDKDF (reference sequence). V shed 0 bases and J shed 3 bases, with 9 bases lying between them. The DNA of the CDR3 is TGTGCCACCAGCAGAGATAGGGGGGGTGGAAACACCATATATTTT. This gives the protein CATSRDRGGGNTIYF.

This chain joins TRBV19 and TRBJ1-5, with TRBD1 matching 10 bases. Germline CDR1 LNHDA, CDR2 SQIVND (reference sequence). The CDR3 runs to 14 residues. J was trimmed by 7 bases and V by 2 bases; bases with no gene match: 2. Here the CDR3 DNA reads TGTGCCAGTAGTATAAGGGACAGGGGACAGCCCCAGCATTTT. Its translation: CASSIRDRGQPQHF.

This CDR3 reads CASSLGGQGSGGELFF. For the CDR3, the DNA is TGTGCCAGCAGCTTAGGGGGGCAAGGCTCAGGCGGGGAGCTGTTTTTT. The chain uses TRBV11-2 and TRBJ2-2; D perhaps matches TRBD1 (6 bases). Germline V gene data show CDR1 as SGHAT and CDR2 as FQNNGV. The CDR3 extends over 16 amino acids. V was shortened by 1 base and J by 7 bases, with 16 bases between the two germline ends.

The rearrangement joins TRBV5-5 to TRBJ2-7; D unclear. Germline V gives CDR1 SGHKS, CDR2 YYEKEE (reference sequence). V dropped 4 bases and J dropped 6 bases, with 23 bases sitting between them. This CDR3 contains 16 residues. The CDR3, as DNA: TGTGCCAGCAGCCTGCGTTATGGGCCCCTAGTTGTCGAGCAGTACTTC. Its protein product is CASSLRYGPLVVEQYF.

This chain links TRBV3-1 with TRBJ2-1, with unresolved D. Germline assignment: CDR1 LGHDT and CDR2 YNNKEL (reference sequence). The CDR3 sequence is 14 residues long. V was shortened by 5 bases and J by 0 bases, with 8 bases between the two germline ends. The CDR3 reads CASSSVRSYNEQFF. CDR3 sequence (DNA): TGTGCCAGCAGCTCGGTCCGCTCCTACAATGAGCAGTTCTTC.

The V gene is TRBV5-8, the J gene TRBJ2-7, with 8 bases matching TRBD1. CDR1 and CDR2 from the germline V gene are SGHTS and YDEGEE. The CDR3 extends over 15 amino acids. V dropped 5 bases and J dropped 4; count of bases not matched to a gene: 11. The CDR3 nucleotides are TGTGCCAGCAGTTTCTCAGGGGGCTACCAATACGAGCAGTACTTC. Its translation: CASSFSGGYQYEQYF.

The chain has TRBV4-1 and TRBJ2-1, with 9 bases lining up with TRBD2. The CDR3 is 13 residues long. V was clipped by 1 base and J by 13 bases; unmatched bases: 5. Germline assignment: CDR1 MGHRA and CDR2 YSYEKL. CDR3 bases: TGCGCCAGCAGCCAAGTTAGCGGGGGAGCCCAGTTCTTC. This translates into CASSQVSGGAQFF.

The chain combines TRBV12-3 or TRBV12-4 with TRBJ1-1, with D unclear. The CDR3 runs to 13 residues. The germline V and J ends were trimmed by 3 bases and 3 bases, with 8 bases remaining between them. CDR3 nucleotide sequence: TGTGCCAGCAGTTTTTTCAAGGACACTGAAGCTTTCTTT. This gives the protein CASSFFKDTEAFF.

The V and J genes are TRBV15 and TRBJ2-1, with 10 bases fitting TRBD2. The germline CDR1 and CDR2 sequences are LNHNV and YYDKDF (reference sequence). Trimming took 6 bases from V and 3 from J; bases not matched to a gene: 5. The CDR3 totals 15 residues. The CDR3: CATSSSGRIYNEQFF. The CDR3 DNA sequence: TGTGCCACCAGTTCTAGCGGGAGAATCTACAATGAGCAGTTCTTC.

The chain employs TRBV12-3 or TRBV12-4 and TRBJ1-5; D ambiguous. The CDR3 is made up of 15 amino acids. The V end lost 5 bases, the J end lost 4 bases, and 15 bases lay between the germline ends. CDR3 coding DNA: TGTGCCAGCAGTCCAGGACTGGAGGCGAATCAGCCCCAGCATTTT. This translates into CASSPGLEANQPQHF.

This clonotype was seen many times. This rearrangement joins TRBV9 to TRBJ2-1; D uncertain. CDR3 length: 16 amino acids. Deletions cut 0 bases from V and 0 bases from J, with 10 bases between. Germline V gene data show CDR1 as SGDLS and CDR2 as YYNGEE. Here the CDR3 DNA reads TGTGCCAGCAGCGTAGATGGCGGATACTCCTACAATGAGCAGTTCTTC. It yields the protein CASSVDGGYSYNEQFF.

The genes are TRBV10-3 and TRBJ2-3; a possible D gene is TRBD2 (5 bases). The CDR3 has 12 amino acids. Trimming removed 2 bases at V and 7 bases at J, with 7 bases between. Germline V gene data show CDR1 as ENHRY and CDR2 as SYGVKD. The CDR3 DNA reads TGTGCCATCAGTGAGAGGGAGCATACGCAGTATTTT. This encodes CAISEREHTQYF.

This rearrangement joins TRBV7-2 to TRBJ2-4, with TRBD2 identical over 11 bases. The CDR3 has 18 amino acids. Unmatched junction bases numbered 7, after V lost 3 bases and J lost 0 bases. Germline V gene data show CDR1 as SGHTA and CDR2 as FQGNSA. CDR3 coding DNA: TGTGCCAGCAGCTTCGGGGGACTAGCGGAACTAGCCAAAAACATTCAGTACTTC. It specifies CASSFGGLAELAKNIQYF.

This clonotype was counted only a few times. The rearrangement uses TRBV11-3 and TRBJ2-7; D ambiguous. CDR1 SGHNT and CDR2 YENEEA come from the germline V gene. The CDR3 has 11 residues. V was cut by 8 bases and J by 5 bases, with 10 bases left in between. CDR3 sequence reads: CASASGDEQYF. The CDR3 DNA is TGTGCCAGCGCCAGTGGCGACGAGCAGTACTTC.

The CDR3 nucleotides read TGTGCCAGCAGTTACAGCAGGGTCGGGAAAGAGCAGTACTTC. Translation gives CASSYSRVGKEQYF. The chain is built from TRBV6-5 and TRBJ2-7; possibly TRBD1 or TRBD2 for D (5 bases each). Germline V lookup: CDR1 MNHEY, CDR2 SVGAGI. The CDR3 totals 14 residues. With 2 bases removed from V and 7 bases from J, the gap between germline ends came to 15 bases.

The table lists this clonotype with many counts. This chain connects TRBV11-2 to TRBJ1-3; a weak D match, TRBD1 (5 bases). The CDR3 extends over 18 amino acids. CDR1 and CDR2 (germline): SGHAT, FQNNGV. The V gene lost 2 bases and the J gene lost 0 bases, with 17 bases spanning the gap. CDR3 in DNA: TGTGCCAGCAGCTTATCCGGGACCCCCTTGTTCTCTGGAAACACCATATATTTT. Amino acid sequence: CASSLSGTPLFSGNTIYF. Drawing the rest from reference TRBV11-2 and TRBJ1-3, the complete variable domain is EAGVAQSPRYKIIEKRQSVAFWCNPISGHATLYWYQQILGQGPKLLIQFQNNGVVDDSQLPKDRFSAERLKGVDSTLKIQPAKLEDSAVYLCASSLSGTPLFSGNTIYFGEGSWLTVV.

This CDR3 is CASSVRGEQFF. As DNA, the CDR3 is TGTGCCAGCAGCGTTCGGGGTGAGCAGTTCTTC. This sequence joins TRBV9 and TRBJ2-1; TRBD2 is a possible D gene (5 bases). The CDR3 is made up of 11 amino acids. V lost 2 bases and J 9 bases, leaving 6 bases between the germline ends. Looked up from germline, CDR1 is SGDLS and CDR2 is YYNGEE. Full variable domain (remainder filled in from reference TRBV9 and TRBJ2-1): DSGVTQTPKHLITATGQRVTLRCSPRSGDLSVYWYQQSLDQGLQFLIQYYNGEERAKGNILERFSAQQFPDLHSELNLSSLELGDSALYFCASSVRGEQFFGPGTRLTVL.

The genes are TRBV7-8 and TRBJ2-1; 13 bases are a match to TRBD2. The CDR3 length is 16 residues. Trimming at V came to 4 bases and at J to 6 bases, leaving 6 bases not matched to a gene. The germline V gene has CDR1 SGHVS and CDR2 FQNEAQ. CDR3 region: CASSSGTSGNANEQFF. CDR3 in DNA: TGTGCCAGCAGCTCTGGGACTAGCGGGAATGCCAATGAGCAGTTCTTC.

This chain uses TRBV7-8 with TRBJ2-1; no firm D call. Trimming left V 5 bases short and J 0 bases short, with 26 bases between. The CDR3 spans 20 residues. CDR1 SGHVS and CDR2 FQNEAQ come from the germline V gene. Here the CDR3 DNA reads TGTGCCAGCAGCATAGGTTCTACTTTCCTTGAACTTAGCTCCTACAATGAGCAGTTCTTC. The encoded protein is CASSIGSTFLELSSYNEQFF.

The rearrangement links TRBV12-3 or TRBV12-4 to TRBJ2-5; no reliable D call. The V end lost 6 bases, the J end lost 4 bases, and 9 bases lay between the germline ends. This CDR3 is 12 amino acids long. The CDR3 region is CASSQMGETQYF. CDR3 coding DNA: TGTGCCAGCAGCCAAATGGGAGAGACCCAGTACTTC.

Notes on this clonotype: This may come from a read error, since a much larger clone is one base off. This chain joins TRBV5-1 and TRBJ2-7, with a tentative D call TRBD1 (6 bases). The CDR3 contains 16 residues. The germline V gene has CDR1 SGHRS and CDR2 YFSETQ. The CDR3 loop is CASRLARGLSSYEQYF. The CDR3 nucleotides read TGCGCCAGCAGATTGGCCAGGGGCCTGAGCTCCTACGAGCAGTACTTC.

The rearrangement links TRBV6-6 to TRBJ2-5, with D perhaps given as TRBD1 or TRBD2 (5 bases each). V was pared by 6 bases and J by 4 bases, with 21 bases between. CDR3 length: 16 residues. Germline V gene data show CDR1 as MNHNY and CDR2 as SVGAGI (reference sequence). For the CDR3, the DNA is TGTGCCAGCAGCCAACCGGGGCGGGCTAAGACAGAGACCCAGTACTTC. It translates to CASSQPGRAKTETQYF.

In its sample, this clonotype was seen a few times. The gene calls are TRBV5-1 and TRBJ2-7; no clear D. V dropped 3 bases and J dropped 6 bases, with 16 bases sitting between them. CDR3 length equals 14 residues. Germline lookup yields CDR1 SGHRS and CDR2 YFSETQ. The CDR3 region has the DNA TGCGCCAGCAGCTCCCTGGGATACTCGGGCGAGCAGTACTTC. It specifies CASSSLGYSGEQYF.

The chain has TRBV6-5 and TRBJ1-2; D gene ambiguous. CDR3 length equals 13 residues. Germline V gene lookup returns CDR1 MNHEY and CDR2 SVGAGI. Trimming removed 5 bases from V and 4 bases from J, with 11 bases in between. CDR3 in amino acids: CASSPRRGYGYTF. The CDR3 DNA is TGTGCCAGCAGTCCCCGGAGAGGCTATGGCTACACCTTC.

The chain employs TRBV4-1 and TRBJ1-1, with TRBD1 matching 7 bases. The CDR3 runs 15 residues. V shed 3 bases and J 0 bases; nucleotides not matched to a gene: 4. Germline CDR1 and CDR2: MGHRA and YSYEKL. CDR3 sequence reads: CASSQRGQMNTEAFF. In DNA, the CDR3 is TGCGCCAGCAGCCAGAGGGGACAGATGAACACTGAAGCTTTCTTT.